This T cell receptor (beta chain) was recorded in a study of shared clonotypes between healthy human individuals. The wider study: The composition of the donors was a couple of women and three men aged 18 to 49.

The assay used deep level. The protocol was immunoSEQ multiplex PCR, while the TCRdb copy is restricted to in-frame clones and leaves out a portion. The table includes roughly 500,000 clones, over 60% detected once. The material sequenced was PBMCs. This clonotype was sampled from a woman aged 40 to 49 in good health. Some clones in this sample may be carry-over from other donors' samples.

As DNA, the CDR3 is TGTGCCAGCAGCGCAGGGGGATTGGGAAACACCATATATTTT. It specifies CASSAGGLGNTIYF. The chain has TRBV9 and TRBJ1-3, with 7 positions matching TRBD1. The CDR3 is made up of 14 amino acids. Germline CDR1 SGDLS, CDR2 YYNGEE. V shed 3 bases and J 4 bases; nucleotides not matched to a gene: 4.